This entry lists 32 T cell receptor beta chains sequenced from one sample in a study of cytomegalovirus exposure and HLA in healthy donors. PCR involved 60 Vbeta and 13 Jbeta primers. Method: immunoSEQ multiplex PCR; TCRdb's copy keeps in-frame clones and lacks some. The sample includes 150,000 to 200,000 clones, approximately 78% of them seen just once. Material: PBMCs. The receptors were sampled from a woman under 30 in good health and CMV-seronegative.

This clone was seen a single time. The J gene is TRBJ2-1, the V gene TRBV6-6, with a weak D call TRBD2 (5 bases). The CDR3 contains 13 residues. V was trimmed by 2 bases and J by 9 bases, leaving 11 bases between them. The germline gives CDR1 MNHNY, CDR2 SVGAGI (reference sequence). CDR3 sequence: CASSYQERSEQFF. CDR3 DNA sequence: TGTGCCAGCAGTTACCAAGAGCGGAGTGAGCAGTTCTTC.

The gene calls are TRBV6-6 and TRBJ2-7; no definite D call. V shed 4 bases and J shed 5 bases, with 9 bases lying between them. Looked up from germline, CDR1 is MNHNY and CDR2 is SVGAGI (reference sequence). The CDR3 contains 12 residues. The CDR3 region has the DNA TGTGCCAGCAGTTCCCGGAGTGACGAGCAGTACTTC. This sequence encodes CASSSRSDEQYF.

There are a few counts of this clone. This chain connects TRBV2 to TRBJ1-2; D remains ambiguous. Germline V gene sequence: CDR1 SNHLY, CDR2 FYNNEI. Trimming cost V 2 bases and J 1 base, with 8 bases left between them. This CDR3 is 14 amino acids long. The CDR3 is CASSEIRGNYGYTF. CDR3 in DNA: TGTGCCAGCAGTGAAATTCGGGGTAACTATGGCTACACCTTC.

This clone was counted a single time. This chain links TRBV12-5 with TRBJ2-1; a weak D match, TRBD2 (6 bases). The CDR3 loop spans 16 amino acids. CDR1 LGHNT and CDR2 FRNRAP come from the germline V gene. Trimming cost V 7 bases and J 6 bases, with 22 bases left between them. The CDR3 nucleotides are TGTGCTAGTGCCCCGAACCTCGGGACTCGTAGCAATGAGCAGTTCTTC. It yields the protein CASAPNLGTRSNEQFF.

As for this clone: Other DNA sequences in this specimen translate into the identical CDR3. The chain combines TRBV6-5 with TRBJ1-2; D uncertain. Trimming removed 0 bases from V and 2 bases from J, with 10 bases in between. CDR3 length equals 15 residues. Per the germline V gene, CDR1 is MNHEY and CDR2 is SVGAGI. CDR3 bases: TGTGCCAGCAGTTACTCGGGCCGAGGGAACTATGGCTACACCTTC. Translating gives CASSYSGRGNYGYTF.

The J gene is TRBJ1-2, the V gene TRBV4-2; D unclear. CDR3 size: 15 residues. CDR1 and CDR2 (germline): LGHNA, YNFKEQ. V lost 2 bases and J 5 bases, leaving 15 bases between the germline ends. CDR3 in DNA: TGTGCCAGCAGCCAAATAATTGGGTTCGGGTATGGCTACACCTTC. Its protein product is CASSQIIGFGYGYTF.

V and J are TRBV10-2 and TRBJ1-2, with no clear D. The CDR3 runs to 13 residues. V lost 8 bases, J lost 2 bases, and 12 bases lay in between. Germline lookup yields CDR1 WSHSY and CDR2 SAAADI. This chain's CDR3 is CASAPSSNYGYTF. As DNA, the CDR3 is TGCGCCAGCGCCCCTAGCTCAAACTATGGCTACACCTTC.

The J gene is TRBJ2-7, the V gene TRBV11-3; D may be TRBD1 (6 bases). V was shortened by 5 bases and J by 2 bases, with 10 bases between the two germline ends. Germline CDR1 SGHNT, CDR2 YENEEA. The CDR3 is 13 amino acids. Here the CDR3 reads CASSPGTTYEQYF. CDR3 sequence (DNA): TGTGCCAGCAGCCCCGGGACAACCTACGAGCAGTACTTC.

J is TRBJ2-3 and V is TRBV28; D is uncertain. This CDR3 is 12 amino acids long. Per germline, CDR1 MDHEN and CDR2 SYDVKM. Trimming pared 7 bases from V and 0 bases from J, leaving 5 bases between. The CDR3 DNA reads TGTGCCAGCACACAAAGCACAGATACGCAGTATTTT. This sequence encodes CASTQSTDTQYF.

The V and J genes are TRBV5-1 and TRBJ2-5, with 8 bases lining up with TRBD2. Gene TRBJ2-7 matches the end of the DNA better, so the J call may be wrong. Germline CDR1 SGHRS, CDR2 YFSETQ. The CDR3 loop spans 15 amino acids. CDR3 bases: TGCGCCAGCAGCTTGGGTGCGGGAGGCGCGGACGAGCAGTACTTC. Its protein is CASSLGAGGADEQYF.

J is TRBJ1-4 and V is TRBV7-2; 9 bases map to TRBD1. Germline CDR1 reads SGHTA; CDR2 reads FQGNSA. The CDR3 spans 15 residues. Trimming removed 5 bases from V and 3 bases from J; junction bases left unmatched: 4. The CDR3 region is CASSPQGAANEKLFF. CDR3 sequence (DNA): TGTGCCAGCAGCCCACAGGGGGCGGCTAATGAAAAACTGTTTTTT.

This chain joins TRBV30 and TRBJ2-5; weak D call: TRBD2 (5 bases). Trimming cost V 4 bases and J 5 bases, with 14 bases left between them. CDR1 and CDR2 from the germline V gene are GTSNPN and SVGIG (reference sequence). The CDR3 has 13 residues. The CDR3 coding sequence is TGTGCCTGGAAGAAACCGGGCGGGGAGACCCAGTACTTC. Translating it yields CAWKKPGGETQYF. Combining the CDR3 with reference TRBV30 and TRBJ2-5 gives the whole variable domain SQTIHQWPATLVQPVGSPLSLECTVEGTSNPNLYWYRQAAGRGLQLLFYSVGIGQISSEVPQNLSASRPQDRQFILSSKKLLLSDSGFYLCAWKKPGGETQYFGPGTRLLVL.

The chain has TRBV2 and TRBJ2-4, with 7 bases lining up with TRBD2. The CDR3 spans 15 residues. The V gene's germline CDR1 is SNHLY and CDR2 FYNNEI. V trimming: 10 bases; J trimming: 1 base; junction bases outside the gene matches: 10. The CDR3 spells CATRREVGAKNIQYF. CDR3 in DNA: TGTGCCACCCGCCGGGAGGTGGGGGCCAAAAACATTCAGTACTTC.

CDR3 sequence reads: CASSPGTSGNGGSYEQYF. CDR3 sequence (DNA): TGTGCCAGCAGCCCCGGGACTAGCGGGAACGGCGGCTCCTACGAGCAGTACTTC. V is TRBV7-9 and J is TRBJ2-7; 13 bases agree with TRBD2. This CDR3 is built from 18 residues. V lost 5 bases and J lost 0; bases outside the gene matches: 10. Germline V CDR1 and CDR2: SEHNR, FQNEAQ (reference sequence).

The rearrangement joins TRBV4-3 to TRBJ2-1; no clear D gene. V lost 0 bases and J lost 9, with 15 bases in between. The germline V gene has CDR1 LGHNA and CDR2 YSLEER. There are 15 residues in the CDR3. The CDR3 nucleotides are TGCGCCAGCAGCCAAGATCCGGGTAGCTTTAGTGAGCAGTTCTTC. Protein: CASSQDPGSFSEQFF.

DNA for the CDR3: TGTGCCAGCAGTTCGTGGACTAGCGGGAGATCGCATGAGCAGTTCTTC. Translating gives CASSSWTSGRSHEQFF. The rearrangement links TRBV28 to TRBJ2-1; the match to TRBD2 covers 13 bases. V shed 4 bases and J 8 bases; nucleotides not matched to a gene: 8. Per germline, CDR1 MDHEN and CDR2 SYDVKM. The CDR3 is 16 amino acids.

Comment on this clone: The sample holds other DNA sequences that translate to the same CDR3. Here the CDR3 DNA reads TGTGCCAGCAGCGGGGACGGGACAGCCCAAGAGACCCAGTACTTC. Translated, it gives CASSGDGTAQETQYF. This rearrangement joins TRBV9 to TRBJ2-5; 7 positions match TRBD1. The CDR3 loop spans 15 amino acids. The V gene end was trimmed by 3 bases and the J gene end by 1 base; junction bases not matched to a gene: 6. Germline CDR1 reads SGDLS; CDR2 reads YYNGEE.

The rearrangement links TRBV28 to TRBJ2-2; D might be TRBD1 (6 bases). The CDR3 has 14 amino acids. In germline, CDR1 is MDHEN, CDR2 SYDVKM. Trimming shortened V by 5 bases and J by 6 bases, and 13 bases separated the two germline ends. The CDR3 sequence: CASSPRNRAGELFF. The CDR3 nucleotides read TGTGCCAGCAGTCCCCGAAACAGGGCCGGGGAGCTGTTTTTT.

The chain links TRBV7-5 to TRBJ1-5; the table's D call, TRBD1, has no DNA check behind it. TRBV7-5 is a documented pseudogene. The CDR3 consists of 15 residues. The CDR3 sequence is CARSPRRTGDQPQHF. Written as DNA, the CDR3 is TGTGCCAGAAGCCCTAGACGAACAGGGGATCAGCCCCAGCATTTT.

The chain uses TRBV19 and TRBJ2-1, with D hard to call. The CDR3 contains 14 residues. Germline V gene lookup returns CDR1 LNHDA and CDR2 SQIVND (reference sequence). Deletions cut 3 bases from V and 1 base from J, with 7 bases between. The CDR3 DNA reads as TGTGCCAGTAGTATGGCTTCTTCCTACAATGAGCAGTTCTTC. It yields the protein CASSMASSYNEQFF.

The CDR3 loop is CASSLALRRTGNTGELFF. The DNA of the CDR3 is TGTGCCAGCAGCTTAGCCCTACGACGGACAGGAAACACCGGGGAGCTGTTTTTT. The chain recombines TRBV7-2 with TRBJ2-2, with 7 nucleotides matching TRBD1. The junction had 9 bases not matched to a gene; V was cut back by 0 bases and J by 2 bases. The CDR3 sequence is 18 residues long. Germline assignment: CDR1 SGHTA and CDR2 FQGNSA.

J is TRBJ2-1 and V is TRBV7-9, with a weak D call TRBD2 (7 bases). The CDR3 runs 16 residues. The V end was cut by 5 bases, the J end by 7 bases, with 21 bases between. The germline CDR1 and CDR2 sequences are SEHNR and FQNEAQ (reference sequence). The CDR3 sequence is CASSAHRAGLINEQFF. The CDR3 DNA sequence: TGTGCCAGCAGCGCCCACAGGGCGGGACTAATTAATGAGCAGTTCTTC.

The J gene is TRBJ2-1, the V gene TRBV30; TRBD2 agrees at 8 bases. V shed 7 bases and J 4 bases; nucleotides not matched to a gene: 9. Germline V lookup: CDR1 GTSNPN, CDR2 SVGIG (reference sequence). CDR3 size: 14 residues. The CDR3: CAFVAGTFYNEQFF. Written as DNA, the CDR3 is TGTGCCTTTGTAGCGGGAACTTTTTACAATGAGCAGTTCTTC.

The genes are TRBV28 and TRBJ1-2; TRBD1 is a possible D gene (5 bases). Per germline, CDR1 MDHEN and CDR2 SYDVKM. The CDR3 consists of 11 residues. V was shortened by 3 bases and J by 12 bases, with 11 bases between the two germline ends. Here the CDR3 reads CASSFRSGNTF. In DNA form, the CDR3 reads TGTGCCAGCAGTTTCCGGTCAGGGAACACCTTC.

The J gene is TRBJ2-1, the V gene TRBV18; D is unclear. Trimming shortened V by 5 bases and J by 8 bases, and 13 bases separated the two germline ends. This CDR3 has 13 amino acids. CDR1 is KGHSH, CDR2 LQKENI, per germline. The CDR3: CASSITEEDEQFF. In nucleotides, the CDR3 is TGTGCCAGCTCAATAACCGAAGAGGATGAGCAGTTCTTC.

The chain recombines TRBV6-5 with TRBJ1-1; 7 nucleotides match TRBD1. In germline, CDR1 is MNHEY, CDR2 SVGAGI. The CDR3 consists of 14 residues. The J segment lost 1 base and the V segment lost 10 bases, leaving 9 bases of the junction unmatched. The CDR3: CAIKSRDRNTEAFF. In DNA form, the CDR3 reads TGTGCCATCAAGAGCCGGGACAGGAACACTGAAGCTTTCTTT.

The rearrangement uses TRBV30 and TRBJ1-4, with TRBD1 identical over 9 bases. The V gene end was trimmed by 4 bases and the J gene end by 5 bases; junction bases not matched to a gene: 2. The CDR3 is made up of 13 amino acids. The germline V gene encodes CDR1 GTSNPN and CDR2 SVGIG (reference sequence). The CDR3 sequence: CAWKTGGNEKLFF. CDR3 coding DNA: TGTGCCTGGAAGACAGGGGGGAATGAAAAACTGTTTTTT.

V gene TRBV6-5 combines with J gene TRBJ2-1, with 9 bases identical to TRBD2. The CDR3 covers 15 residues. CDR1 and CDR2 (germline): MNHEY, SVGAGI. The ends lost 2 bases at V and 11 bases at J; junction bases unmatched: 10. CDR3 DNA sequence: TGTGCCAGCAGTTACACGGCGGGAGGGCCCCAAAAGCAGTTCTTC. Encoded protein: CASSYTAGGPQKQFF.

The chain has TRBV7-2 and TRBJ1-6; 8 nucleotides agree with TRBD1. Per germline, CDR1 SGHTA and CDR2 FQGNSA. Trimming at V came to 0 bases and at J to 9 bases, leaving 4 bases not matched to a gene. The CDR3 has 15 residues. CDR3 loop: CASSLALTGGSPLHF. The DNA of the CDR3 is TGTGCCAGCAGCTTAGCTCTTACAGGGGGTTCACCCCTCCACTTT.

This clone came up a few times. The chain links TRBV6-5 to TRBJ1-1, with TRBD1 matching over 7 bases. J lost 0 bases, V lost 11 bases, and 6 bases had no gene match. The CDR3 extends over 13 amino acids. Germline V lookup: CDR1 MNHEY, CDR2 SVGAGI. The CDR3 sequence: CAVQGPMNTEAFF. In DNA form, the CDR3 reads TGTGCCGTACAGGGGCCTATGAACACTGAAGCTTTCTTT.

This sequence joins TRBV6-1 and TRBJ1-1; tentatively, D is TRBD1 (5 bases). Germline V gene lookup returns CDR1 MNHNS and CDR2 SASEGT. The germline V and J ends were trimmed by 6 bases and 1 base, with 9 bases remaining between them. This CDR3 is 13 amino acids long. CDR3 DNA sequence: TGTGCCAGCAGAAGACAGAAGAACACTGAAGCTTTCTTT. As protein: CASRRQKNTEAFF.

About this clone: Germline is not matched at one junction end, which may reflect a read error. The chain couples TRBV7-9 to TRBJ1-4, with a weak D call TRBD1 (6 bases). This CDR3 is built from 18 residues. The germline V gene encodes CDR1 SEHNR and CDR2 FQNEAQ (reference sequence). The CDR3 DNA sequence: TGTTCCAGCATCCCCCGGGACATTGACCTCGCAACTAATGAAAAACTGTTTTTT. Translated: CSSIPRDIDLATNEKLFF.